Given below is one TCR beta chain in context. The data are from a study of blood T cell repertoires in COVID-19. As for the study in general: From the United States, Italy and Spain came samples of acute and convalescent COVID-19. T cells, B-cell-depleted T cells, or PBMCs provided the cDNA or gDNA that served as material.

Original handling: Nucleated cell number was recorded as an estimate derived from reference gene primer amplification. TCRdb's table, derived via immunoSEQ multiplex PCR, lists solely in-frame clones and lacks some. Clone size and the V and J calls come from that table; the DNA yielded D and trimming. The table includes about 380,000 clones, around 84% detected once. The germline V gene encodes CDR1 SGHTA and CDR2 FQGNSA. There are 15 residues in the CDR3. J lost 1 base, V lost 2 bases, and 2 bases had no gene match. The chain couples TRBV7-2 to TRBJ1-3; 7 positions match TRBD1. The sequencing sample was made of peripheral blood. This clonotype was sampled from a woman aged 18-35 years with acute or convalescent COVID-19. CDR3 residues: CASSLYRGSGNTIYF. CDR3 nucleotide sequence: TGTGCCAGCAGCTTATACAGGGGTTCTGGAAACACCATATATTTT. Combining the CDR3 with reference TRBV7-2 and TRBJ1-3 gives the whole variable domain GAGVSQSPSNKVTEKGKDVELRCDPISGHTALYWYRQSLGQGLEFLIYFQGNSAPDKSGLPSDRFSAERTGGSVSTLTIQRTQQEDSAVYLCASSLYRGSGNTIYFGEGSWLTVV.